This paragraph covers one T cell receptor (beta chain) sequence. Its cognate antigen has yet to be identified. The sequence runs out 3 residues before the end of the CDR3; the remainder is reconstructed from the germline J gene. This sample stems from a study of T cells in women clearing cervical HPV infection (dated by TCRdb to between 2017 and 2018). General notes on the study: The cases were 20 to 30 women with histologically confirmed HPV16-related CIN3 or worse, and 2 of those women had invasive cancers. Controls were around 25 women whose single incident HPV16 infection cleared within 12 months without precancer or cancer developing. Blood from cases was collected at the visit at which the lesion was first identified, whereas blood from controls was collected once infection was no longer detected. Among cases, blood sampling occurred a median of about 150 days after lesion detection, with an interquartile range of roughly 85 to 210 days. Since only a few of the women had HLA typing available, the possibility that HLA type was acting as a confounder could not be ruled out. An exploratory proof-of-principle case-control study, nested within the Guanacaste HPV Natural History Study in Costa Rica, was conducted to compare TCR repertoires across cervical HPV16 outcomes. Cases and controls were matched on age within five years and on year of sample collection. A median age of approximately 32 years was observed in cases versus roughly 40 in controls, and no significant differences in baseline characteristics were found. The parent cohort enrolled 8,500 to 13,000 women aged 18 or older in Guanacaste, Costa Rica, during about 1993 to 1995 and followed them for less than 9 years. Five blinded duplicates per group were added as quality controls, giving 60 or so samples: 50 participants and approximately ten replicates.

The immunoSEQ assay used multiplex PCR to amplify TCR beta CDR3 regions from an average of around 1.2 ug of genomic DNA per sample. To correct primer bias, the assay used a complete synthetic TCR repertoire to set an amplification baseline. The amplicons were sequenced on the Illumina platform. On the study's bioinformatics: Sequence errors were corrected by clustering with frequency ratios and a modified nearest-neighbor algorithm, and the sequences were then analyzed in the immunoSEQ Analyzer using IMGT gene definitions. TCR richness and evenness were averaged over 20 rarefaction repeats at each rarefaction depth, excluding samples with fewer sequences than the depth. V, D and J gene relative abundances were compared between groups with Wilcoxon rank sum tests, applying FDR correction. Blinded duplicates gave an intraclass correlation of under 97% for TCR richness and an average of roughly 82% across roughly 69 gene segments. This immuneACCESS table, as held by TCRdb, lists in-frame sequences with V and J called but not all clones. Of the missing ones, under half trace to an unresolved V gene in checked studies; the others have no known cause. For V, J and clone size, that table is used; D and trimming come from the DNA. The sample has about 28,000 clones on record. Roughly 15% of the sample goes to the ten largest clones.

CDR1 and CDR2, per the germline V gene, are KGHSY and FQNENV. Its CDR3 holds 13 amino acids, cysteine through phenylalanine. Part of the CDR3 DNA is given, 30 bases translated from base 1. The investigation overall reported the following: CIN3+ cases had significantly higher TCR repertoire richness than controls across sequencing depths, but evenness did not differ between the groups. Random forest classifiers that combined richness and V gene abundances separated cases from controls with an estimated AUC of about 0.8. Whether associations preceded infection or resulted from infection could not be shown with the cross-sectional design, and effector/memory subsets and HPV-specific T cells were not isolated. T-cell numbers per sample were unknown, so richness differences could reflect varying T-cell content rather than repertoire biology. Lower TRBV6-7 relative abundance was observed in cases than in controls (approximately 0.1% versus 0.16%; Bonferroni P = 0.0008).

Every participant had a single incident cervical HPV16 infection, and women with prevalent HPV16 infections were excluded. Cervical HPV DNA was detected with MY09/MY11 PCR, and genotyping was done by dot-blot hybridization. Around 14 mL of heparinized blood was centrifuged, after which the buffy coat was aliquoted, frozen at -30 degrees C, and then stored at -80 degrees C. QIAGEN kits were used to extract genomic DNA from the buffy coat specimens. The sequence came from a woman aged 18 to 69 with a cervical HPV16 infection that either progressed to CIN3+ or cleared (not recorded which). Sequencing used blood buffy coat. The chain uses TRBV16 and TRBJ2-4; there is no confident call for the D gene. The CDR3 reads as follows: CASSQSSPNGQYF. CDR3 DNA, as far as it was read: TGTGCCAGCAGCCAATCAAGTCCGAACGGT. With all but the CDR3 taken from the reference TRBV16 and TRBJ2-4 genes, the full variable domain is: GEEVAQTPKHLVRGEGQKAKLYCAPIKGHSYVFWYQQVLKNEFKFLISFQNENVFDETGMPKERFSAKCLPNSPCSLEIQATKLEDSAVYFCASSQSSPNGQYFGAGTRLSVL.